Presented here are 24 T cell receptor beta chains from one specimen sequenced in a study of shared clonotypes between healthy human individuals. Data came from immunoSEQ multiplex PCR; TCRdb stores just in-frame clones and leaves some out. The sample consists of approximately 1.5 million clones, less than 99% of them appearing once. The material sequenced was naive CD4+ T cells sorted from blood. Described subset: CD45RA+ positively selected. All receptors derive from a man aged 30 to 39 in good health.

To note about this clone: This sample includes further DNA sequences coding for the same CDR3. The chain couples TRBV29-1 to TRBJ2-1; D is undetermined. V lost 3 bases and J 0 bases, leaving 6 bases between the germline ends. Germline CDR1 SQVTM, CDR2 ANQGSEA. This CDR3 spans 13 amino acids. CDR3 amino acids: CSVDRSSYNEQFF. In nucleotides, the CDR3 is TGCAGCGTTGATCGGTCCTCCTACAATGAGCAGTTCTTC.

This chain uses TRBV9 with TRBJ1-2; possible D gene TRBD1, 6 bases. The ends were cut back, 0 bases at V and 1 base at J, with 7 bases in the middle. The V gene's germline CDR1 is SGDLS and CDR2 YYNGEE. The CDR3 is 14 residues long. The DNA of the CDR3 is TGTGCCAGCAGCGTAGAGGGGGTTAACTATGGCTACACCTTC. Translating it yields CASSVEGVNYGYTF.

The rearrangement uses TRBV29-1 and TRBJ2-1; D might be TRBD2 (6 bases). The CDR3 consists of 15 residues. Deletions cut 2 bases from V and 7 bases from J, with 18 bases between. Looked up from germline, CDR1 is SQVTM and CDR2 is ANQGSEA. The CDR3 DNA reads as TGCAGCGTTGAAATTGCGGGGCCAACCAGGAATGAGCAGTTCTTC. Amino acid sequence: CSVEIAGPTRNEQFF.

The chain recombines TRBV6-5 with TRBJ2-7; TRBD2 agrees at 7 bases. V lost 6 bases to trimming and J lost 2 bases; unmatched junction nucleotides: 7. Germline CDR1 reads MNHEY; CDR2 reads SVGAGI. The CDR3 runs 14 residues. The chain's CDR3 is CASRTTGGPYEQYF. CDR3 bases: TGTGCCAGCAGAACAACGGGGGGACCCTACGAGCAGTACTTC.

As for this clone: This specimen includes other DNA sequences encoding the same CDR3. This rearrangement joins TRBV7-3 to TRBJ2-1, with TRBD2 matching 8 bases. The germline CDR1 and CDR2 sequences are SGHTA and FQGTGA. There are 15 residues in the CDR3. The V gene end was trimmed by 5 bases and the J gene end by 0 bases; junction bases not matched to a gene: 3. CDR3 amino acids: CASSRSGSSYNEQFF. In DNA, the CDR3 is TGTGCCAGCAGCCGAAGCGGGAGCTCCTACAATGAGCAGTTCTTC. Full variable domain (rest looked up from reference TRBV7-3 and TRBJ2-1): GAGVSQTPSNKVTEKGKYVELRCDPISGHTALYWYRQSLGQGPEFLIYFQGTGAADDSGLPNDRFFAVRPEGSVSTLKIQRTERGDSAVYLCASSRSGSSYNEQFFGPGTRLTVL.

The chain couples TRBV10-2 to TRBJ1-2, with a weak D call TRBD1 (6 bases). This CDR3 spans 13 amino acids. Germline lookup yields CDR1 WSHSY and CDR2 SAAADI. The ends were cut back, 2 bases at V and 4 bases at J, with 8 bases in the middle. The CDR3 loop is CASSEGQSYGYTF. The CDR3 nucleotides read TGCGCCAGCAGTGAGGGACAGAGCTATGGCTACACCTTC.

V usage is TRBV5-6 and J usage is TRBJ2-3; 8 nucleotides agree with TRBD1. Germline loops: CDR1 SGHDT, CDR2 YYEEEE. The CDR3 runs to 17 residues. The V and J ends lost 0 bases and 4 bases, in that order; junction bases with no gene match: 10. Written as DNA, the CDR3 is TGTGCCAGCAGCTTGGTGGACAGGGTTCTTCGCTCAGATACGCAGTATTTT. Its translation is CASSLVDRVLRSDTQYF.

This clone was seen just once. V gene TRBV6-6 combines with J gene TRBJ2-7; TRBD1 matches at 9 bases. Germline V gives CDR1 MNHNY, CDR2 SVGAGI (reference sequence). V was clipped by 6 bases and J by 3 bases; unmatched bases: 6. This CDR3 is built from 14 residues. The CDR3 DNA sequence: TGTGCCAGCAGCAACGGACAGGGGCGCTACGAGCAGTACTTC. Its translation: CASSNGQGRYEQYF.

The J gene is TRBJ2-1, the V gene TRBV11-2; the D gene is possibly TRBD2 (5 bases). The CDR3 length is 18 residues. Trimming left V 5 bases short and J 2 bases short, with 22 bases between. CDR1 is SGHAT, CDR2 FQNNGV, per germline. The CDR3 region has the DNA TGTGCCAGCAGCGCCGCGAGGTTCGGGGTCCTTACCTACAATGAGCAGTTCTTC. It specifies CASSAARFGVLTYNEQFF.

Concerning this clone itself: At the DNA level, this CDR3 is encoded by other sequences in the same sample as well. The J gene is TRBJ2-7, the V gene TRBV9; D is perhaps TRBD1 (5 bases). The CDR3 is 15 amino acids. Looked up from germline, CDR1 is SGDLS and CDR2 is YYNGEE. Trimming removed 2 bases from V and 3 bases from J, with 15 bases in between. CDR3 DNA: TGTGCCAGCAGCGTGGGCGGTGACAGTAGCTACGAGCAGTACTTC. Protein sequence: CASSVGGDSSYEQYF.

This clone has just one count. The chain couples TRBV19 to TRBJ2-4; 8 nucleotides agree with TRBD1. Unmatched junction bases numbered 3, after V lost 4 bases and J lost 1 base. CDR1 and CDR2 (germline): LNHDA, SQIVND (reference sequence). The CDR3 is 15 residues long. The CDR3 region is CASSTQGAAKNIQYF. DNA of the CDR3: TGTGCCAGTAGTACCCAGGGGGCTGCCAAAAACATTCAGTACTTC.

The V and J genes are TRBV5-1 and TRBJ2-2, with 8 bases identical to TRBD1. The junction had 6 bases not matched to a gene; V was cut back by 6 bases and J by 5 bases. Per germline, CDR1 SGHRS and CDR2 YFSETQ. This CDR3 is 14 amino acids long. This chain's CDR3 is CASTKTGETGELFF. For the CDR3, the DNA is TGCGCCAGCACCAAGACAGGGGAGACCGGGGAGCTGTTTTTT.

The chain carries TRBV10-1 and TRBJ2-7, with 8 bases fitting TRBD1. CDR3 length: 13 amino acids. Looked up from germline, CDR1 is WNHNN and CDR2 is SYGVQD (reference sequence). J was trimmed by 8 bases and V by 5 bases; bases with no gene match: 8. The CDR3 here is CASSPTGVLKQYF. Here the CDR3 DNA reads TGCGCCAGCAGTCCGACAGGGGTCTTGAAGCAGTACTTC.

V is TRBV6-1 and J is TRBJ1-5; TRBD1 agrees at 7 bases. The V gene end was trimmed by 5 bases and the J gene end by 2 bases; junction bases not matched to a gene: 6. CDR1 and CDR2 from the germline V gene are MNHNS and SASEGT. The CDR3 spans 15 residues. CDR3 amino acids: CASSSGTAGNQPQHF. The CDR3 nucleotides read TGTGCCAGCAGTTCCGGGACAGCCGGCAATCAGCCCCAGCATTTT.

This chain links TRBV29-1 with TRBJ2-3, with 9 bases fitting TRBD2. There are 15 residues in the CDR3. V was pared by 1 base and J by 2 bases, with 4 bases of the junction left unmatched. Germline V CDR1 and CDR2: SQVTM, ANQGSEA. The CDR3 loop reads CSVEVASGNTDTQYF. The CDR3 coding sequence is TGCAGCGTTGAAGTTGCTAGCGGGAACACAGATACGCAGTATTTT.

The rearrangement links TRBV27 to TRBJ2-7; 8 bases line up with TRBD1. V lost 3 bases to trimming and J lost 6 bases; unmatched junction nucleotides: 10. In germline, CDR1 is MNHEY, CDR2 SMNVEV (reference sequence). The CDR3 is 15 amino acids. The CDR3 nucleotides are TGTGCCAGCAGTTTGACACGGACAGGGCTAAGCGAGCAGTACTTC. Protein: CASSLTRTGLSEQYF.

The J gene is TRBJ2-1, the V gene TRBV11-3, with 7 bases that match TRBD2. The CDR3 has 14 amino acids. V lost 5 bases to trimming and J lost 6 bases; unmatched junction nucleotides: 7. Germline assignment: CDR1 SGHNT and CDR2 YENEEA. CDR3 DNA sequence: TGTGCCAGCAGCCTAGGACTAGATCCCAATGAGCAGTTCTTC. It translates to CASSLGLDPNEQFF. Together with reference TRBV11-3 and TRBJ2-1, the CDR3 gives the full variable domain: EAGVVQSPRYKIIEKKQPVAFWCNPISGHNTLYWYLQNLGQGPELLIRYENEEAVDDSQLPKDRFSAERLKGVDSTLKIQPAELGDSAVYLCASSLGLDPNEQFFGPGTRLTVL.

The chain combines TRBV29-1 with TRBJ2-5; the D gene is possibly TRBD1 (5 bases). The CDR3 is 12 amino acids. Trimming left V 3 bases short and J 5 bases short, with 10 bases between. CDR1 is SQVTM and CDR2 is ANQGSEA in the germline V gene. The CDR3 region is CSVEAGSETQYF. The CDR3 nucleotides read TGCAGCGTTGAGGCAGGGTCGGAGACCCAGTACTTC.

The chain has TRBV6-1 and TRBJ1-5, with 7 positions matching TRBD1. Germline CDR1 MNHNS, CDR2 SASEGT. With 8 bases clipped from V and 2 bases from J, the junction kept 3 bases outside the gene matches. The length of the CDR3 is 13 residues. CDR3 sequence: CASLDRGNQPQHF. CDR3 in DNA: TGTGCCAGCCTTGACAGGGGCAATCAGCCCCAGCATTTT.

DNA for the CDR3: TGTGCCAGCAGTGAAGTTTTGGAGATGAAGAAAGAGACCCAGTACTTC. Amino acids: CASSEVLEMKKETQYF. V is TRBV25-1 and J is TRBJ2-5; no definite D call. This CDR3 comprises 16 residues. Trimming took 2 bases from V and 3 from J, leaving 16 bases between them. Germline V gene lookup returns CDR1 MGHDK and CDR2 SYGVNS.

V usage is TRBV6-6 and J usage is TRBJ2-5; 7 positions match TRBD1. V lost 5 bases, J lost 0 bases, and 6 bases stayed unmatched. CDR1 is MNHNY, CDR2 SVGAGI, per germline (reference sequence). The CDR3 is 15 residues long. CDR3 region: CASSPLQGYQETQYF. The CDR3 DNA sequence: TGTGCCAGCAGTCCGCTACAGGGGTACCAAGAGACCCAGTACTTC.

The V gene is TRBV18, the J gene TRBJ2-1; 14 bases are shared with TRBD2. Germline loops: CDR1 KGHSH, CDR2 LQKENI. J lost 6 bases, V lost 5 bases, and 3 bases had no gene match. The CDR3 runs to 15 residues. The CDR3: CASSEGLAGANEQFF. CDR3 nucleotide sequence: TGTGCCAGCTCAGAGGGACTAGCGGGAGCCAATGAGCAGTTCTTC.

CDR3 nucleotide sequence: TGTGCCAGCAGCGTAGGACAGATCGTCACCGGGGAGCTGTTTTTT. Translated: CASSVGQIVTGELFF. The V and J genes are TRBV9 and TRBJ2-2; tentatively, D is TRBD1 (5 bases). V lost 0 bases and J 4 bases, leaving 10 bases between the germline ends. The CDR3 has 15 amino acids. Germline V gene lookup returns CDR1 SGDLS and CDR2 YYNGEE.

The V call is TRBV30, the J call TRBJ1-1; maybe TRBD1 (5 bases). Germline V CDR1 and CDR2: GTSNPN, SVGIG (reference sequence). Deletions cut 5 bases from V and 5 bases from J, with 15 bases between. The CDR3 has 13 amino acids. CDR3 loop: CAWERRVETEAFF. In DNA form, the CDR3 reads TGTGCCTGGGAGCGCAGGGTTGAAACTGAAGCTTTCTTT. Looking up the rest from reference TRBV30 and TRBJ1-1 gives the full variable domain: SQTIHQWPATLVQPVGSPLSLECTVEGTSNPNLYWYRQAAGRGLQLLFYSVGIGQISSEVPQNLSASRPQDRQFILSSKKLLLSDSGFYLCAWERRVETEAFFGQGTRLTVV.